These 21 T cell receptor beta chains were sequenced from one sample in a study of T cell repertoires in cytomegalovirus infection. From the reads, TCRdb called clonotypes with MiXCR, one entry per CDR3 protein. The sample records around 200,000 distinct CDR3 sequences, about 15% being singletons. The sample taken for sequencing was CD8+ T cells from PBMCs. The origin of the receptors is a human donor in good health (CMV status not recorded). Some clones in this sample may be carry-over from other donors' samples.

The genes are TRBV6-2 or TRBV6-3 and TRBJ1-2; the D gene is possibly TRBD1 (6 bases). The germline V gene encodes CDR1 MNHEY and CDR2 SVGEGT. The CDR3 is 12 residues long. Trimming removed 6 bases from V and 2 bases from J, with 7 bases in between. Here the CDR3 DNA reads TGTGCCAGCAGAGGGGGAAACTATGGCTACACCTTC. Translated, it gives CASRGGNYGYTF.

In this sample, this clonotype turned up a few times. The V gene is TRBV29-1, the J gene TRBJ2-5, with a possible D match to TRBD2 (6 bases). The CDR3 totals 15 residues. V dropped 4 bases and J dropped 0 bases, with 15 bases sitting between them. Germline lookup yields CDR1 SQVTM and CDR2 ANQGSEA. Here the CDR3 DNA reads TGCAGCGTTGCCACGGGACTCCTGTACCAAGAGACCCAGTACTTC. This gives the protein CSVATGLLYQETQYF.

V and J are TRBV4-1 and TRBJ1-2; weak D call: TRBD1 (5 bases). The germline V gene encodes CDR1 MGHRA and CDR2 YSYEKL. V dropped 6 bases and J dropped 6 bases, with 20 bases sitting between them. There are 15 residues in the CDR3. The CDR3 reads CASSAYLGPANGYTF. The CDR3, as DNA: TGCGCCAGCAGTGCCTATTTGGGACCCGCTAATGGCTACACCTTC.

The chain couples TRBV4-1 to TRBJ1-4, with D perhaps matching TRBD1 (6 bases). Germline CDR1 reads MGHRA; CDR2 reads YSYEKL. V was shortened by 8 bases and J by 2 bases, with 15 bases between the two germline ends. CDR3 size: 15 residues. CDR3 in amino acids: CASGGRAGTNEKLFF. CDR3 in DNA: TGCGCCAGCGGGGGGCGGGCAGGTACTAATGAAAAACTGTTTTTT.

The chain uses TRBV19 and TRBJ2-1, with 8 bases identical to TRBD2. CDR1 LNHDA and CDR2 SQIVND come from the germline V gene (reference sequence). The CDR3 is 17 amino acids. The V segment lost 7 bases and the J segment 0 bases; nucleotides outside the gene matches: 11. The CDR3 loop reads CASTPLALAASYNEQFF. DNA of the CDR3: TGTGCCAGTACTCCGCTGGCACTAGCGGCCTCCTACAATGAGCAGTTCTTC.

The chain links TRBV28 to TRBJ1-2; TRBD1 matches 7 bases. CDR1 is MDHEN, CDR2 SYDVKM, per germline. The CDR3 has 18 residues. V was clipped by 6 bases and J by 2 bases; unmatched bases: 18. CDR3 bases: TGTGCCAGCAGAGAGCGACAGGGAAGAGGTTACAAGAACTATGGCTACACCTTC. Its translation is CASRERQGRGYKNYGYTF.

The rearrangement joins TRBV15 to TRBJ2-7; D perhaps matches TRBD2 (5 bases). The V and J ends lost 8 bases and 5 bases respectively, with 13 bases between them. The CDR3 consists of 12 residues. The germline gives CDR1 LNHNV, CDR2 YYDKDF (reference sequence). Here the CDR3 reads CATRGPRNEQYF. In DNA, the CDR3 is TGTGCCACCCGCGGGCCCAGGAACGAGCAGTACTTC.

This clonotype has just a few counts. The chain uses TRBV10-3 and TRBJ2-3; 8 positions match TRBD2. CDR1 is ENHRY, CDR2 SYGVKD, per germline. J lost 0 bases, V lost 0 bases, and 5 bases had no gene match. The CDR3 covers 17 residues. The CDR3: CAISESASGLSTDTQYF. The CDR3 nucleotides read TGTGCCATCAGTGAGTCAGCTAGCGGGTTAAGCACAGATACGCAGTATTTT.

This clonotype was seen more than once but under ten times. The genes are TRBV20-1 and TRBJ2-7; 8 bases are shared with TRBD1. CDR1 DFQATT and CDR2 SNEGSKA come from the germline V gene (reference sequence). This CDR3 has 13 amino acids. V gave up 1 base and J gave up 6 bases; unmatched junction bases: 5. CDR3 region: CSARGQGFGEQYF. For the CDR3, the DNA is TGCAGTGCTAGAGGACAGGGGTTTGGCGAGCAGTACTTC.

This chain connects TRBV12-3 or TRBV12-4 to TRBJ2-5; weak D call: TRBD2 (6 bases). V was pared by 6 bases and J by 2 bases, with 7 bases between. The CDR3 has 12 amino acids. CDR3 coding DNA: TGTGCCAGCAGCGGGGGTCAAGAGACCCAGTACTTC. It specifies CASSGGQETQYF.

The gene calls are TRBV6-5 and TRBJ2-1, with D unresolved. CDR1 is MNHEY, CDR2 SVGAGI, per germline. The CDR3 has 14 residues. The V and J ends lost 3 bases and 5 bases respectively, with 11 bases between them. The CDR3 protein is CASSYSTGDNEQFF. The CDR3, as DNA: TGTGCCAGCAGTTATTCGACTGGCGACAATGAGCAGTTCTTC.

There are many counts of this clonotype. The chain employs TRBV7-8 and TRBJ1-2; tentatively, D is TRBD1 (6 bases). The V end was cut by 0 bases, the J end by 8 bases, with 13 bases between. Per the germline V gene, CDR1 is SGHVS and CDR2 is FQNEAQ. CDR3 length equals 14 residues. CDR3 nucleotides: TGTGCCAGCAGCTTAGCGCAGGCAGGGGACGGCTACACCTTC. The encoded protein is CASSLAQAGDGYTF.

The rearrangement joins TRBV4-1 to TRBJ1-6, with D hard to call. The CDR3 covers 13 residues. Germline loops: CDR1 MGHRA, CDR2 YSYEKL. V was shortened by 0 bases and J by 6 bases, with 3 bases between the two germline ends. In nucleotides, the CDR3 is TGCGCCAGCAGCCAAGATCGTAATTCACCCCTCCACTTT. The encoded protein is CASSQDRNSPLHF.

The V gene is TRBV7-2, the J gene TRBJ2-4; 8 positions match TRBD1. Germline lookup yields CDR1 SGHTA and CDR2 FQGNSA. CDR3 length equals 19 residues. The V gene end was trimmed by 5 bases and the J gene end by 0 bases; junction bases not matched to a gene: 15. CDR3 nucleotides: TGTGCCAGCAGCCCAGGACAGGGTCTATCTATTGGAGCCAAAAACATTCAGTACTTC. It yields the protein CASSPGQGLSIGAKNIQYF. The variable domain in full, with the rest retrieved from reference TRBV7-2 and TRBJ2-4, is GAGVSQSPSNKVTEKGKDVELRCDPISGHTALYWYRQSLGQGLEFLIYFQGNSAPDKSGLPSDRFSAERTGGSVSTLTIQRTQQEDSAVYLCASSPGQGLSIGAKNIQYFGAGTRLSVL.

This clonotype was picked up a small number of times. V gene TRBV29-1 combines with J gene TRBJ1-5, with no clear D. This CDR3 contains 11 residues. In germline, CDR1 is SQVTM, CDR2 ANQGSEA. The ends were cut back, 4 bases at V and 6 bases at J, with 7 bases in the middle. The DNA for the CDR3 is TGCAGCGTTGGCGGGAGTCAGCCCCAGCATTTT. It translates to CSVGGSQPQHF.

CDR3 protein: CASITSGQGAGELFF. For the CDR3, the DNA is TGTGCCAGCATCACTTCGGGACAGGGGGCCGGGGAGCTGTTTTTT. The chain recombines TRBV12-3 or TRBV12-4 with TRBJ2-2; 11 bases fit TRBD1. Trimming at V came to 7 bases and at J to 6 bases, leaving 7 bases not matched to a gene. CDR3 length equals 15 residues.

In this sample, this clonotype turned up a few times. This chain links TRBV6-1 with TRBJ1-6; D unclear. The V gene's germline CDR1 is MNHNS and CDR2 SASEGT. This CDR3 has 15 residues. Trimming pared 3 bases from V and 3 bases from J, leaving 9 bases between. The CDR3 coding sequence is TGTGCCAGCAGTGACGAGGGAAGCTATAATTCACCCCTCCACTTT. Amino acids: CASSDEGSYNSPLHF.

V gene TRBV5-6 combines with J gene TRBJ2-2; no firm D call. This CDR3 contains 12 residues. CDR1 is SGHDT, CDR2 YYEEEE, per germline. V lost 4 bases and J lost 5, with 6 bases in between. CDR3 residues: CASSAGTGELFF. The CDR3 DNA sequence: TGTGCCAGCAGCGCAGGTACCGGGGAGCTGTTTTTT.

The chain recombines TRBV7-9 with TRBJ1-1; a weak D match, TRBD1 (6 bases). The CDR3 length is 15 residues. The V gene's germline CDR1 is SEHNR and CDR2 FQNEAQ (reference sequence). Trimming removed 0 bases from V and 1 base from J, with 9 bases in between. CDR3 in amino acids: CASSLAAGANTEAFF. The CDR3 coding sequence is TGTGCCAGCAGCTTAGCCGCAGGGGCGAACACTGAAGCTTTCTTT.

This clonotype was counted a single time. J is TRBJ2-4 and V is TRBV7-9; 10 bases align to TRBD2. Germline V gene lookup returns CDR1 SEHNR and CDR2 FQNEAQ (reference sequence). The CDR3 loop spans 15 amino acids. Unmatched junction bases numbered 3, after V lost 0 bases and J lost 7 bases. The CDR3 sequence: CASSLAQRGGNIQYF. The CDR3 DNA is TGTGCCAGCAGCTTAGCCCAGCGGGGGGGCAACATTCAGTACTTC.

The chain joins TRBV9 to TRBJ2-7, with TRBD1 as a possible D gene (5 bases). Looked up from germline, CDR1 is SGDLS and CDR2 is YYNGEE. CDR3 length: 17 residues. Trimming left V 0 bases short and J 3 bases short, with 19 bases between. CDR3 coding DNA: TGTGCCAGCAGCGTAGTCGACAGTCCTACAATCTACTACGAGCAGTACTTC. It specifies CASSVVDSPTIYYEQYF.